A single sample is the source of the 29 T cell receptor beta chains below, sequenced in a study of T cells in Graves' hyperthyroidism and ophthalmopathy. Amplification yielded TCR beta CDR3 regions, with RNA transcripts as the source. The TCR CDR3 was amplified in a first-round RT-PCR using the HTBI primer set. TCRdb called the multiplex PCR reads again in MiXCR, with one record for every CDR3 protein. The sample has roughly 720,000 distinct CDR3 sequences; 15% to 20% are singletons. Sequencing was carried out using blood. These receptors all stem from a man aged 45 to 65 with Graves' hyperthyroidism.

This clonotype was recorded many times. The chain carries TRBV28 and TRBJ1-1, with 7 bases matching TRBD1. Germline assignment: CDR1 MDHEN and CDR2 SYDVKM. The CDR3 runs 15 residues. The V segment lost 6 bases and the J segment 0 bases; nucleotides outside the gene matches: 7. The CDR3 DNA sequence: TGTGCCAGCAGCCCTTGGGACAGTATGAACACTGAAGCTTTCTTT. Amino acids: CASSPWDSMNTEAFF.

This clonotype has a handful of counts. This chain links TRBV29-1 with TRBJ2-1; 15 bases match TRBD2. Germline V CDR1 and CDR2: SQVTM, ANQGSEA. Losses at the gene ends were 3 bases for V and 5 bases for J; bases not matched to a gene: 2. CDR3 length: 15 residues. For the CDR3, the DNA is TGCAGCGTTGAGGGGACTAGCGGGAGGCACAATGAGCAGTTCTTC. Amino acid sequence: CSVEGTSGRHNEQFF.

DNA of the CDR3: TGCGCCAGCAGCCAAGATTCGCTAGCGGGAGGTTCAGATACGCAGTATTTT. Its protein is CASSQDSLAGGSDTQYF. The chain couples TRBV4-1 to TRBJ2-3; 11 bases are shared with TRBD2. The germline gives CDR1 MGHRA, CDR2 YSYEKL. The length of the CDR3 is 17 residues. The V segment lost 0 bases and the J segment 4 bases; nucleotides outside the gene matches: 6.

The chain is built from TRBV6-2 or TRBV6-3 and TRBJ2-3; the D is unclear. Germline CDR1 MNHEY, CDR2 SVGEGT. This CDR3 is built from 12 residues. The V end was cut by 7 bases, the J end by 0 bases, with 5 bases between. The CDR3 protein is CASMGSTDTQYF. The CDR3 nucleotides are TGTGCCAGCATGGGAAGCACAGATACGCAGTATTTT.

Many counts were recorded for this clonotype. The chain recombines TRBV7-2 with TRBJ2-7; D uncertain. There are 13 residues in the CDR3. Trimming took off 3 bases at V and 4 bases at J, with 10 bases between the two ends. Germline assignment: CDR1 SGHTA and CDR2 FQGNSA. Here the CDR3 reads CASSFSLEYEQYF. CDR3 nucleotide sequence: TGTGCCAGCAGCTTTTCCTTGGAGTACGAGCAGTACTTC.

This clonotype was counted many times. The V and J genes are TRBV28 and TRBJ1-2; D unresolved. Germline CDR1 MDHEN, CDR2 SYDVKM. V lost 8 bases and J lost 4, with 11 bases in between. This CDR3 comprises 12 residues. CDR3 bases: TGTGCCAGCGAGGCAGCCGTCTATGGCTACACCTTC. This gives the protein CASEAAVYGYTF.

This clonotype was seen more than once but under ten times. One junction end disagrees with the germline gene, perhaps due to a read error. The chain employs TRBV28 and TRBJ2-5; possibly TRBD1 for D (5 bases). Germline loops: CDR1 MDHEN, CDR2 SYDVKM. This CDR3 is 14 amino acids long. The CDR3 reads CTSSPSAGSQTQYF. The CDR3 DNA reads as TGTACCAGCAGTCCCTCGGCAGGGTCGCAGACCCAGTACTTC.

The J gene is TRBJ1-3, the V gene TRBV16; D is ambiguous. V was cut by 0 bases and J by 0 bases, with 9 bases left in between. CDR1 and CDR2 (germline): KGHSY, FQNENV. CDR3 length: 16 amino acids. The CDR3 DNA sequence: TGTGCCAGCAGCCAATCGCAGGCTTCCTCTGGAAACACCATATATTTT. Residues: CASSQSQASSGNTIYF.

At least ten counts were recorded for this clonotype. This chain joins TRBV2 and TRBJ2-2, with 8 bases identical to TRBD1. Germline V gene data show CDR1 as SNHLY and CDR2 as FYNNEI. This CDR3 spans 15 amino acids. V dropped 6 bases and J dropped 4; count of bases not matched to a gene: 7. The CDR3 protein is CASRTGQGSTGELFF. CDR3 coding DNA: TGTGCCAGCAGGACTGGACAGGGAAGCACCGGGGAGCTGTTTTTT. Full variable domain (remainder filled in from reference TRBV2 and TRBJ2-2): EPEVTQTPSHQVTQMGQEVILRCVPISNHLYFYWYRQILGQKVEFLVSFYNNEISEKSEIFDDQFSVERPDGSNFTLKIRSTKLEDSAMYFCASRTGQGSTGELFFGEGSRLTVL.

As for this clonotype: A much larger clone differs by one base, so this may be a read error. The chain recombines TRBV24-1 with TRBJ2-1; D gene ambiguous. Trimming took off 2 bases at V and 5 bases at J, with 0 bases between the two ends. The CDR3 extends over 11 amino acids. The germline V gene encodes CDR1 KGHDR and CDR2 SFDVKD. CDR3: CATSDYNEQFF. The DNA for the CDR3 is TGTGCCACCAGTGATTACAATGAGCAGTTCTTC.

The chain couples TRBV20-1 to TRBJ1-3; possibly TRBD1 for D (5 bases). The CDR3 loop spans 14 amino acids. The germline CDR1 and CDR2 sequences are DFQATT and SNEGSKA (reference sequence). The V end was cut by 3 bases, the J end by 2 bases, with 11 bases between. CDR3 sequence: CSARAGSAGNTIYF. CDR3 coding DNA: TGCAGTGCTAGGGCAGGGAGTGCTGGAAACACCATATATTTT.

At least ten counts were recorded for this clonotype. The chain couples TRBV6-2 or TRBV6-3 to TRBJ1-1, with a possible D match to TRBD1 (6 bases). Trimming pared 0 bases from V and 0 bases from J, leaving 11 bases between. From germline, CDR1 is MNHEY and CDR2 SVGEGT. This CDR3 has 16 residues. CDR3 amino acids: CASSYSPGQMNTEAFF. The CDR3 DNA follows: TGTGCCAGCAGTTACTCACCGGGACAAATGAACACTGAAGCTTTCTTT.

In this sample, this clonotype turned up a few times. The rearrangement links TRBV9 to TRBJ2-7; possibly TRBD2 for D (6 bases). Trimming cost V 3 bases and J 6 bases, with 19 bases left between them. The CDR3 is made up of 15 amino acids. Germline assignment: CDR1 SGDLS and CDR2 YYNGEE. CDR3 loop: CASSATPGFGSEQYF. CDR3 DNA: TGTGCCAGCAGCGCAACCCCAGGTTTCGGGAGCGAGCAGTACTTC. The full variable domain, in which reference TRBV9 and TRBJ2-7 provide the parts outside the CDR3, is DSGVTQTPKHLITATGQRVTLRCSPRSGDLSVYWYQQSLDQGLQFLIQYYNGEERAKGNILERFSAQQFPDLHSELNLSSLELGDSALYFCASSATPGFGSEQYFGPGTRLTVT.

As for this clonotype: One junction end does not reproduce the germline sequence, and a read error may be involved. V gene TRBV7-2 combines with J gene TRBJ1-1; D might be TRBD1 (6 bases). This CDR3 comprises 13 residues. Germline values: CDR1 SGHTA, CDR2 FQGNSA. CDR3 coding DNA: TGTGCCAGCAGTCACGACAGGAACACTGATGCTTTCTTT. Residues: CASSHDRNTDAFF.

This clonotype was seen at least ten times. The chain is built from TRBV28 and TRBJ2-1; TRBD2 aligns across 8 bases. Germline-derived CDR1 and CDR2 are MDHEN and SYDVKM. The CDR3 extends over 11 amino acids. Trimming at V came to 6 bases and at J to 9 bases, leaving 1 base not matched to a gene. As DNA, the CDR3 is TGTGCCAGCAGCGGACTAGCTGAGCAGTTCTTC. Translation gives CASSGLAEQFF. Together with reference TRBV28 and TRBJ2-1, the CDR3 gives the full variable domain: DVKVTQSSRYLVKRTGEKVFLECVQDMDHENMFWYRQDPGLGLRLIYFSYDVKMKEKGDIPEGYSVSREKKERFSLILESASTNQTSMYLCASSGLAEQFFGPGTRLTVL.

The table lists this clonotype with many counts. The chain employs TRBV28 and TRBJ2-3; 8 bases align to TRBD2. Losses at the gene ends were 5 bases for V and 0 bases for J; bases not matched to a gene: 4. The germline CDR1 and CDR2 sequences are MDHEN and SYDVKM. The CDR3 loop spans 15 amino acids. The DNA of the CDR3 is TGTGCCAGCAGTGTAGCGGGACTAAGCACAGATACGCAGTATTTT. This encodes CASSVAGLSTDTQYF.

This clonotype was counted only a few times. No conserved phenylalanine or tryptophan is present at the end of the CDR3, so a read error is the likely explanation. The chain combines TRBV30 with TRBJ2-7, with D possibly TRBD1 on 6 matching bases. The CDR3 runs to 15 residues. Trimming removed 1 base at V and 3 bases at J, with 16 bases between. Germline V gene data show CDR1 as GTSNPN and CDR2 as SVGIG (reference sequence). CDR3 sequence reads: CAWSGLQGARYEQYL. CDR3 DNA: TGTGCCTGGAGTGGTTTACAGGGCGCCCGCTACGAGCAGTACCTC.

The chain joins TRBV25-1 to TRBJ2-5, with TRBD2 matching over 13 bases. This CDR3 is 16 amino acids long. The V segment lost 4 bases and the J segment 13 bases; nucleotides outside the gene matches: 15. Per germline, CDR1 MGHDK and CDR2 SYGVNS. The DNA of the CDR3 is TGTGCCAGCAGTGGACCGACCGGGACTAGCGGGATGTCCCCGTACTTC. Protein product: CASSGPTGTSGMSPYF.

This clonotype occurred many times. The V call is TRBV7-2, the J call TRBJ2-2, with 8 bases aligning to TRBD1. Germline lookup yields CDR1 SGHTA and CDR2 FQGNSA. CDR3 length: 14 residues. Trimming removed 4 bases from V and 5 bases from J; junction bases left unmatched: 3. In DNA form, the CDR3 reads TGTGCCAGCAGCTCCCGGACAGGGACCGGGGAGCTGTTTTTT. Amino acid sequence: CASSSRTGTGELFF. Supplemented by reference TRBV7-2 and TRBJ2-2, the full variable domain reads GAGVSQSPSNKVTEKGKDVELRCDPISGHTALYWYRQSLGQGLEFLIYFQGNSAPDKSGLPSDRFSAERTGGSVSTLTIQRTQQEDSAVYLCASSSRTGTGELFFGEGSRLTVL.

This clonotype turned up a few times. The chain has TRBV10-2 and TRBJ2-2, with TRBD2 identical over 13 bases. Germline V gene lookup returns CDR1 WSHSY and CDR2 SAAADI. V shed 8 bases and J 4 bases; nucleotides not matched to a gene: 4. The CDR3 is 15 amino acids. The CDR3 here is CASGTSGIGTGELFF. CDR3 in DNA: TGCGCCAGCGGGACTAGCGGGATAGGCACCGGGGAGCTGTTTTTT.

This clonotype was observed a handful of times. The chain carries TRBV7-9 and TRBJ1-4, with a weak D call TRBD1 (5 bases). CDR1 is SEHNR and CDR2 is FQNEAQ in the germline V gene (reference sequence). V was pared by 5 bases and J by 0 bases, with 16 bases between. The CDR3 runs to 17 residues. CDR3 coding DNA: TGTGCCAGCAGCCGACAGTGGCCGGGGGCAACTAATGAAAAACTGTTTTTT. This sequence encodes CASSRQWPGATNEKLFF.

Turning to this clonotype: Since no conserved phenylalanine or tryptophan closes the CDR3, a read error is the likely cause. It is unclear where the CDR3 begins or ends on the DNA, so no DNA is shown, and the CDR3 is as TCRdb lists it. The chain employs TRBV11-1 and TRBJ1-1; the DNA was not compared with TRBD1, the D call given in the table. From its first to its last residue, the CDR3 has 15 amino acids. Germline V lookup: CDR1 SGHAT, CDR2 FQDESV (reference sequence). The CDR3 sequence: CASSFTGEGNTEGFV.

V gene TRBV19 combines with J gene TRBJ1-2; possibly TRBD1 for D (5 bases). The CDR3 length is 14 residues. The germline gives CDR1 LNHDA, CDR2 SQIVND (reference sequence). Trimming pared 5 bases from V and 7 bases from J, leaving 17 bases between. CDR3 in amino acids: CASSPGTGMGGYTF. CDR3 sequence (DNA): TGTGCCAGTAGTCCCGGGACCGGAATGGGTGGCTACACCTTC.

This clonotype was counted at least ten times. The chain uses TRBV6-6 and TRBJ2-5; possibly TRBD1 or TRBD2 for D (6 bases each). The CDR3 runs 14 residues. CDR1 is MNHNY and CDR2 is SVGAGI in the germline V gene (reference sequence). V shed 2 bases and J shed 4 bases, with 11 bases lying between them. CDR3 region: CASSYGRGRETQYF. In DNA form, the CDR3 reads TGTGCCAGCAGTTACGGTCGGGGGCGAGAGACCCAGTACTTC.

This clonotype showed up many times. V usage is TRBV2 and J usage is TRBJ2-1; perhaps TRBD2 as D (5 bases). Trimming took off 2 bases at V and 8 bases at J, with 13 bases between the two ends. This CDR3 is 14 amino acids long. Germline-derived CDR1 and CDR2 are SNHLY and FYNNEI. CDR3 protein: CASSEPLALYEQFF. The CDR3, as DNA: TGTGCCAGCAGTGAACCCCTAGCTTTGTATGAGCAGTTCTTC.

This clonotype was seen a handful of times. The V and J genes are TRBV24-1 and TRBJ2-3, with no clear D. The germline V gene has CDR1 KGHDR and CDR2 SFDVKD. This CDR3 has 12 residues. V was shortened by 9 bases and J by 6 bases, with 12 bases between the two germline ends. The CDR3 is CATSVRDDTQYF. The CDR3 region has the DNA TGTGCCACCTCCGTACGCGACGATACGCAGTATTTT.

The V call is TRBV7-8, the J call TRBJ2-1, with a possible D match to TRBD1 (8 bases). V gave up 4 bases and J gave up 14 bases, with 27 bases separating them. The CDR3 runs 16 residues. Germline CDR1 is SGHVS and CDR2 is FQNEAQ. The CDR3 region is CASSSTGGGVVAQKFF. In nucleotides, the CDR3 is TGTGCCAGCAGCTCCACAGGGGGGGGGGTGGTAGCGCAGAAGTTCTTC.

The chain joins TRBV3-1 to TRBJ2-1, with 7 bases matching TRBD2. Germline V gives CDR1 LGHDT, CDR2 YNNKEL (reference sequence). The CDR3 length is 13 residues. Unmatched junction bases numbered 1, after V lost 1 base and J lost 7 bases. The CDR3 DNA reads TGTGCCAGCAGCCAAGTGGGACTAAATGAGCAGTTCTTC. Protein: CASSQVGLNEQFF.

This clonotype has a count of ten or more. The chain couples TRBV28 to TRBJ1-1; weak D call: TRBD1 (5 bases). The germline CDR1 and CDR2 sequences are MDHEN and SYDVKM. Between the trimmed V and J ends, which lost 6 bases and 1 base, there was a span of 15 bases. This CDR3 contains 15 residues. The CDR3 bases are TGTGCCAGCAGCCCATGGGGCAGGGAGAACACTGAAGCTTTCTTT. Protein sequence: CASSPWGRENTEAFF.